One and the same sample provided the 11 T cell receptor beta chains below, sequenced in a study of T cell repertoires in cytomegalovirus infection. From the reads, TCRdb called clonotypes with MiXCR, one entry per CDR3 protein. The sample contains 60,000 to 80,000 distinct CDR3 sequences, about 19% of which appear only once. These receptors' antigens are unknown. The sequenced sample was CD8+ T cells from cultured PBMCs, obtained from culture after CMV antigen stimulation. The source of these receptors is a human donor in good health (CMV status not recorded). Some clones in this sample may be carry-over from other donors' samples.

This clonotype showed up just a few times. The V call is TRBV6-1, the J call TRBJ2-1; D unclear. Trimming took 1 base from V and 7 from J, leaving 5 bases between them. Per germline, CDR1 MNHNS and CDR2 SASEGT. CDR3 length: 12 residues. CDR3 region: CASSEERNEQFF. The CDR3 bases are TGTGCCAGCAGTGAAGAGAGGAATGAGCAGTTCTTC.

The chain links TRBV7-8 to TRBJ2-7, with D unresolved. With 5 bases removed from V and 7 bases from J, the gap between germline ends came to 15 bases. Germline-derived CDR1 and CDR2 are SGHVS and FQNEAQ. CDR3 length: 13 residues. The CDR3 is CASSDRDRAEQYF. CDR3 DNA sequence: TGTGCCAGCAGCGACCGTGATAGGGCGGAGCAGTACTTC. The entire variable domain, with the rest obtained from reference TRBV7-8 and TRBJ2-7, is as follows: GAGVSQSPRYKVAKRGQDVALRCDPISGHVSLFWYQQALGQGPEFLTYFQNEAQLDKSGLPSDRFFAERPEGSVSTLKIQRTQQEDSAVYLCASSDRDRAEQYFGPGTRLTVT.

There are a few counts of this clonotype. This chain uses TRBV11-2 with TRBJ1-5; D gene ambiguous. CDR1 and CDR2 from the germline V gene are SGHAT and FQNNGV. The CDR3 is 11 amino acids. V was pared by 3 bases and J by 6 bases, with 3 bases between. CDR3 amino acids: CASSLSQPQHF. The CDR3 DNA sequence: TGTGCCAGCAGCTTGAGTCAGCCCCAGCATTTT.

The V call is TRBV7-9, the J call TRBJ1-1; perhaps TRBD1 as D (5 bases). Germline assignment: CDR1 SEHNR and CDR2 FQNEAQ (reference sequence). V was pared by 6 bases and J by 1 base, with 9 bases between. The length of the CDR3 is 13 residues. The CDR3 sequence: CASRSGQNTEAFF. DNA for the CDR3: TGTGCCAGCAGGTCTGGACAGAACACTGAAGCTTTCTTT.

The gene calls are TRBV4-3 and TRBJ2-2; D is unclear. V lost 1 base and J 8 bases, leaving 8 bases between the germline ends. CDR1 and CDR2 (germline): LGHNA, YSLEER. The CDR3 has 13 residues. CDR3 amino acids: CASSQVEQGELFF. Written as DNA, the CDR3 is TGCGCCAGCAGCCAAGTTGAACAGGGGGAGCTGTTTTTT.

V is TRBV7-6 and J is TRBJ2-7, with D maybe TRBD2 (5 bases). Germline V gene lookup returns CDR1 SGHVS and CDR2 FNYEAQ. This CDR3 is built from 15 residues. Trimming pared 3 bases from V and 2 bases from J, leaving 14 bases between. CDR3 residues: CASSFSGVPAYEQYF. CDR3 DNA: TGTGCCAGCAGCTTTTCCGGGGTGCCCGCCTACGAGCAGTACTTC.

V usage is TRBV11-2 and J usage is TRBJ1-1; D gene uncertain. Germline assignment: CDR1 SGHAT and CDR2 FQNNGV. The CDR3 has 15 amino acids. V was clipped by 2 bases and J by 5 bases, with 15 bases between them. CDR3 loop: CASSLPPIGGTEAFF. CDR3 in DNA: TGTGCCAGCAGCTTACCTCCGATTGGAGGGACTGAAGCTTTCTTT.

This clonotype has a handful of counts. CDR3 amino acids: CAGRPRALEAFF. The CDR3 DNA is TGTGCTGGCAGGCCCCGGGCTCTTGAAGCTTTCTTT. The chain combines TRBV7-9 with TRBJ1-1; D call uncertain. The germline V gene has CDR1 SEHNR and CDR2 FQNEAQ (reference sequence). The CDR3 consists of 12 residues.

This clonotype came up a few times. The J gene is TRBJ1-2, the V gene TRBV7-2; the D gene is possibly TRBD1 (5 bases). Germline lookup yields CDR1 SGHTA and CDR2 FQGNSA. V shed 1 base and J shed 7 bases, with 16 bases lying between them. The CDR3 extends over 15 amino acids. The CDR3, as DNA: TGTGCCAGCAGCTTAGAGACGGACATTATGGGTGGCTACACCTTC. Its protein product is CASSLETDIMGGYTF. The whole variable domain, remainder taken from reference TRBV7-2 and TRBJ1-2, is GAGVSQSPSNKVTEKGKDVELRCDPISGHTALYWYRQSLGQGLEFLIYFQGNSAPDKSGLPSDRFSAERTGGSVSTLTIQRTQQEDSAVYLCASSLETDIMGGYTFGSGTRLTVV.

This clonotype showed up just a few times. This sequence joins TRBV20-1 and TRBJ1-2, with D uncertain. The CDR3 totals 8 residues. Per the germline V gene, CDR1 is DFQATT and CDR2 is SNEGSKA (reference sequence). Trimming cost V 5 bases and J 14 bases, with 9 bases left between them. The CDR3 region is CSAPDGTF. The CDR3 nucleotides are TGCAGTGCTCCGGACGGGACCTTC.

This chain uses TRBV6-5 with TRBJ2-1; no clear D. V shed 8 bases and J shed 4 bases, with 9 bases lying between them. This CDR3 contains 12 residues. Germline values: CDR1 MNHEY, CDR2 SVGAGI. The DNA of the CDR3 is TGTGCCAGCGGTGGGCTTTACAATGAGCAGTTCTTC. Amino acids: CASGGLYNEQFF.